The T cell receptor beta chain under discussion was sequenced for a study of T cell changes during pregnancy in multiple sclerosis. The germline CDR1 and CDR2 sequences are LNHNV and YYDKDF (reference sequence). The length of the CDR3 is 15 residues. Trimming pared 11 bases from V and 1 base from J, leaving 18 bases between. The repertoire was sequenced with immunoSEQ multiplex PCR; TCRdb's copy has only in-frame clones and lacks some. The table records tens of thousands of clones, roughly 92% of them present only once. The sequencing here drew on peripheral blood, taken after pregnancy. This chain joins TRBV15 and TRBJ1-5; D might be TRBD1 (6 bases). This receptor was obtained from a female donor with multiple sclerosis, enrolled in a pregnancy study. The CDR3 sequence: CASSYRVGSNQPQHF. CDR3 DNA: TGTGCCTCTTCTTACAGGGTAGGAAGCAATCAGCCCCAGCATTTT.